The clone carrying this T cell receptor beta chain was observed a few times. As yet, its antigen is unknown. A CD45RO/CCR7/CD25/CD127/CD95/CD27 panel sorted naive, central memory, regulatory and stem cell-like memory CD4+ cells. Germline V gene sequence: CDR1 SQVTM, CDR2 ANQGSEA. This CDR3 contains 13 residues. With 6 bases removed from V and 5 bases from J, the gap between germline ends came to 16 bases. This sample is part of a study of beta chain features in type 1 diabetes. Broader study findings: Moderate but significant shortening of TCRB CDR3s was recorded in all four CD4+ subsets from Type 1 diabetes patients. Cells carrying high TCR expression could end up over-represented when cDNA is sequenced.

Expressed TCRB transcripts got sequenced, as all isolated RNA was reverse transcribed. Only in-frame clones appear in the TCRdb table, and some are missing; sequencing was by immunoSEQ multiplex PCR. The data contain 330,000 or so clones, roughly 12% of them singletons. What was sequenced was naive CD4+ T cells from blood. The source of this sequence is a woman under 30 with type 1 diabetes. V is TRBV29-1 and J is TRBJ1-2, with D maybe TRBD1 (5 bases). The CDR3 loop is CSVVTGTGYGYTF. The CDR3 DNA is TGCAGCGTGGTTACCGGGACTGGATATGGCTACACCTTC.